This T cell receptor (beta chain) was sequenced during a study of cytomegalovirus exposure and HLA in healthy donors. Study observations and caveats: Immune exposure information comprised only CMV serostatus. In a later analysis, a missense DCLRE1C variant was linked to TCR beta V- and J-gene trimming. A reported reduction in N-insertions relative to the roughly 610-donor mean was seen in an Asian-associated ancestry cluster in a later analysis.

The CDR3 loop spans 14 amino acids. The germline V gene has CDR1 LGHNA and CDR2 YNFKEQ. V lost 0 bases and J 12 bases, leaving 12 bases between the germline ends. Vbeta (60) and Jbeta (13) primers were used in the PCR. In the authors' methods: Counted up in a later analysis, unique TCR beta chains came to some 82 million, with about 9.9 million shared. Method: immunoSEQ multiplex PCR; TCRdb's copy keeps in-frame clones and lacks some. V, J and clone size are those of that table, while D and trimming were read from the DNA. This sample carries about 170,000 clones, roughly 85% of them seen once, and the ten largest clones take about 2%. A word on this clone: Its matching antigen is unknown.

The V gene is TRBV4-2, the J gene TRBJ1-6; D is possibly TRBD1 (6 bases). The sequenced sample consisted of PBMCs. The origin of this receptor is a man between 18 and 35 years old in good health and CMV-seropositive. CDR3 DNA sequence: TGTGCCAGCAGCCAAGATAGGGGGATAGAACCCCTCCACTTT. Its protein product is CASSQDRGIEPLHF.